These 26 T cell receptor beta chains were sequenced from one sample in a study of early T cells in non-severe SARS-CoV-2 infection. TCRdb re-called the 5' RACE reads through MiXCR, storing one row per CDR3 protein. The table shows tens of thousands of distinct CDR3 sequences, with around 6.1% occurring only once. Source material: whole blood. The receptors were sampled from an adult who was a healthcare worker with PCR-confirmed SARS-CoV-2 infection or an uninfected control (not recorded which).

This clonotype was observed a few times. V gene TRBV7-9 combines with J gene TRBJ2-5, with D possibly TRBD2 on 5 matching bases. The CDR3 totals 15 residues. Per the germline V gene, CDR1 is SEHNR and CDR2 is FQNEAQ (reference sequence). The V and J ends lost 2 bases and 1 base respectively, with 11 bases between them. CDR3 residues: CASSLNRAGQETQYF. CDR3 nucleotide sequence: TGTGCCAGCAGCTTAAATCGGGCGGGCCAAGAGACCCAGTACTTC.

Worth noting for this clonotype: This CDR3 fails to terminate in the conserved phenylalanine or tryptophan, so it likely reflects a read error. CDR3 residues: CASSLGAGGFRNEQFL. The CDR3 DNA follows: TGTGCCAGCAGTTTAGGAGCGGGGGGGTTTAGGAATGAGCAGTTCTTA. The chain employs TRBV28 and TRBJ2-1; 10 bases line up with TRBD2. The CDR3 is made up of 16 amino acids. Per the germline V gene, CDR1 is MDHEN and CDR2 is SYDVKM. J gave up 7 bases and V 2 bases, and 8 bases lay outside the gene matches.

The chain joins TRBV18 to TRBJ2-3; D perhaps matches TRBD1 (5 bases). V was pared by 1 base and J by 2 bases, with 7 bases between. The CDR3 runs 14 residues. Per the germline V gene, CDR1 is KGHSH and CDR2 is LQKENI. The CDR3 is CASSPQGYTDTQYF. The CDR3 nucleotides are TGTGCCAGCTCACCACAGGGGTACACAGATACGCAGTATTTT.

The rearrangement uses TRBV7-2 and TRBJ2-2; 9 bases map to TRBD1. With V trimmed by 5 bases and J by 7 bases, 8 bases remained unmatched. The CDR3 spans 15 residues. Germline V CDR1 and CDR2: SGHTA, FQGNSA. CDR3: CASSPRQGGIGELFF. The CDR3 DNA reads TGTGCCAGCAGCCCCCGACAGGGGGGGATCGGGGAGCTGTTTTTT. Together with reference TRBV7-2 and TRBJ2-2, the CDR3 gives the full variable domain: GAGVSQSPSNKVTEKGKDVELRCDPISGHTALYWYRQSLGQGLEFLIYFQGNSAPDKSGLPSDRFSAERTGGSVSTLTIQRTQQEDSAVYLCASSPRQGGIGELFFGEGSRLTVL.

In this sample, this clonotype turned up many times. The chain combines TRBV20-1 with TRBJ1-1; weak D call: TRBD1 (5 bases). This CDR3 has 17 amino acids. Germline-derived CDR1 and CDR2 are DFQATT and SNEGSKA (reference sequence). The V end was cut by 0 bases, the J end by 4 bases, with 21 bases between. CDR3 sequence (DNA): TGCAGTGCTAGAGAAACCGGGCAGGGAAGGGGAGGCACTGAAGCTTTCTTT. It is translated as CSARETGQGRGGTEAFF.

This clonotype appeared many times. The gene calls are TRBV20-1 and TRBJ2-7, with a weak D call TRBD2 (5 bases). This CDR3 comprises 13 residues. Looked up from germline, CDR1 is DFQATT and CDR2 is SNEGSKA (reference sequence). V lost 7 bases and J lost 3, with 16 bases in between. The CDR3 DNA sequence: TGCAGTGGAATAGCGCGTCGTGGCTACGAGCAGTACTTC. Encoded protein: CSGIARRGYEQYF.

The chain is built from TRBV6-5 and TRBJ1-1; D ambiguous. Per the germline V gene, CDR1 is MNHEY and CDR2 is SVGAGI. The CDR3 consists of 13 residues. Trimming stripped 8 bases from V and 3 bases from J, with 13 bases between. The CDR3 DNA follows: TGTGCCAGCCAGGCGCCCCTGGACACTGAAGCTTTCTTT. Its protein is CASQAPLDTEAFF.

CDR3 in amino acids: CASSSAGQVAETQYF. DNA of the CDR3: TGTGCCAGCAGCTCCGCGGGACAGGTAGCTGAGACCCAGTACTTC. This chain uses TRBV11-2 with TRBJ2-5, with 8 bases that match TRBD1. J was trimmed by 5 bases and V by 4 bases; bases with no gene match: 9. Germline loops: CDR1 SGHAT, CDR2 FQNNGV. The CDR3 consists of 15 residues.

This clonotype was detected many times. The rearrangement links TRBV29-1 to TRBJ1-5, with D unclear. The V gene lost 7 bases and the J gene lost 0 bases, with 16 bases spanning the gap. The CDR3 totals 15 residues. Looked up from germline, CDR1 is SQVTM and CDR2 is ANQGSEA. The CDR3 spells CSAVHFQSSNQPQHF. The CDR3 bases are TGCAGCGCCGTCCACTTCCAAAGTAGCAATCAGCCCCAGCATTTT.

The table lists this clonotype with many counts. The chain has TRBV19 and TRBJ2-1, with D perhaps matching TRBD2 (6 bases). Trimming left V 1 base short and J 2 bases short, with 9 bases between. The CDR3 sequence is 15 residues long. Germline V CDR1 and CDR2: LNHDA, SQIVND (reference sequence). The CDR3 DNA reads TGTGCCAGTAGTATAGTTCGACTAGCCTACAATGAGCAGTTCTTC. Protein: CASSIVRLAYNEQFF. Filled out from reference TRBV19 and TRBJ2-1, the complete variable domain reads DGGITQSPKYLFRKEGQNVTLSCEQNLNHDAMYWYRQDPGQGLRLIYYSQIVNDFQKGDIAEGYSVSREKKESFPLTVTSAQKNPTAFYLCASSIVRLAYNEQFFGPGTRLTVL.

In its sample, this clonotype was seen many times. The chain carries TRBV6-5 and TRBJ1-1; TRBD1 might be the D (5 bases). Trimming shortened V by 6 bases and J by 5 bases, and 13 bases separated the two germline ends. There are 13 residues in the CDR3. Germline V gene data show CDR1 as MNHEY and CDR2 as SVGAGI. The CDR3 region is CASSYRGGTEAFF. DNA of the CDR3: TGTGCCAGCAGCTACCGGGGCGGTACTGAAGCTTTCTTT.

This clonotype was counted a few times. CDR3: CAWSEGFYGYTF. The CDR3 coding sequence is TGTGCCTGGAGTGAGGGCTTCTATGGCTACACCTTC. The chain links TRBV30 to TRBJ1-2; D is ambiguous. Germline-derived CDR1 and CDR2 are GTSNPN and SVGIG (reference sequence). The CDR3 runs 12 residues. Trimming took 1 base from V and 4 from J, leaving 7 bases between them. Full variable domain (missing parts from reference TRBV30 and TRBJ1-2): SQTIHQWPATLVQPVGSPLSLECTVEGTSNPNLYWYRQAAGRGLQLLFYSVGIGQISSEVPQNLSASRPQDRQFILSSKKLLLSDSGFYLCAWSEGFYGYTFGSGTRLTVV.

The rearrangement uses TRBV6-6 and TRBJ2-7; D is unresolved. The germline CDR1 and CDR2 sequences are MNHNY and SVGAGI (reference sequence). Trimming pared 1 base from V and 5 bases from J, leaving 12 bases between. The CDR3 runs 14 residues. CDR3 DNA sequence: TGTGCCAGCAGTTACTACGGGTTTGGAGACGAGCAGTACTTC. Its protein is CASSYYGFGDEQYF.

At least ten counts were recorded for this clonotype. The chain joins TRBV7-7 to TRBJ2-5; maybe TRBD2 (6 bases). This CDR3 contains 15 residues. From germline, CDR1 is SSHAT and CDR2 FNYEAQ (reference sequence). V was pared by 1 base and J by 5 bases, with 14 bases between. In DNA form, the CDR3 reads TGTGCCAGCAGCTTAGACGGAGGGTCGAGGGAGACCCAGTACTTC. Its protein product is CASSLDGGSRETQYF.

This clonotype was counted ten times or more. The chain has TRBV7-3 and TRBJ2-3, with 7 bases that match TRBD2. This CDR3 contains 14 residues. CDR1 and CDR2 (germline): SGHTA, FQGTGA. V dropped 0 bases and J dropped 6; count of bases not matched to a gene: 3. Here the CDR3 reads CASSLTGGGDTQYF. DNA for the CDR3: TGTGCCAGCAGCTTAACTGGCGGGGGTGATACGCAGTATTTT. Together with reference TRBV7-3 and TRBJ2-3, the CDR3 gives the full variable domain: GAGVSQTPSNKVTEKGKYVELRCDPISGHTALYWYRQSLGQGPEFLIYFQGTGAADDSGLPNDRFFAVRPEGSVSTLKIQRTERGDSAVYLCASSLTGGGDTQYFGPGTRLTVL.

This clonotype was counted ten times or more. The gene calls are TRBV12-3 or TRBV12-4 and TRBJ1-6; no clear D gene. The germline V and J ends were trimmed by 6 bases and 9 bases, with 9 bases remaining between them. The CDR3 loop spans 12 amino acids. The chain's CDR3 is CASRLIGSPLHF. DNA of the CDR3: TGTGCCAGCAGATTAATCGGTTCACCCCTCCACTTT.

The CDR3, as DNA: TGTGCCAGCAGCCGGGGGACAGTGAACACTGAAGCTTTCTTT. Its translation is CASSRGTVNTEAFF. The J gene is TRBJ1-1, the V gene TRBV12-3 or TRBV12-4, with 7 bases that match TRBD1. CDR3 size: 14 residues. V shed 6 bases, J shed 0 bases, and the junction held 4 bases outside the gene matches.

In this sample, this clonotype turned up a few times. The V gene is TRBV2, the J gene TRBJ2-5; D perhaps matches TRBD1 (6 bases). Germline values: CDR1 SNHLY, CDR2 FYNNEI. Trimming cost V 6 bases and J 4 bases, with 15 bases left between them. The CDR3 has 14 residues. The CDR3 region is CASRLGQFGETQYF. DNA of the CDR3: TGTGCCAGCAGACTCGGACAGTTCGGAGAGACCCAGTACTTC.

This clonotype was seen ten or more times. The chain has TRBV12-3 or TRBV12-4 and TRBJ2-2; the D is unclear. This CDR3 region has 12 residues. The V end lost 1 base, the J end lost 5 bases, and 2 bases lay between the germline ends. CDR3 sequence (DNA): TGTGCCAGCAGTTTAGTTACCGGGGAGCTGTTTTTT. It codes for CASSLVTGELFF.

This clonotype was seen many times. The chain employs TRBV20-1 and TRBJ1-3; D call uncertain. The V gene's germline CDR1 is DFQATT and CDR2 SNEGSKA (reference sequence). The V gene lost 5 bases and the J gene lost 0 bases, with 11 bases spanning the gap. This CDR3 has 14 amino acids. The CDR3 protein is CSARSPASGNTIYF. The CDR3 bases are TGCAGTGCTCGCTCTCCGGCCTCTGGAAACACCATATATTTT.

In its sample, this clonotype was seen many times. The genes are TRBV5-5 and TRBJ2-1; 10 bases fit TRBD2. Unmatched junction bases numbered 8, after V lost 1 base and J lost 7 bases. Germline loops: CDR1 SGHKS, CDR2 YYEKEE (reference sequence). The CDR3 loop spans 16 amino acids. CDR3 nucleotides: TGTGCCAGCAGCTTGCCAAGCGGGGGGGCGCGGAATGAGCAGTTCTTC. It specifies CASSLPSGGARNEQFF.

The chain employs TRBV10-2 and TRBJ2-5, with a weak D call TRBD2 (5 bases). In germline, CDR1 is WSHSY, CDR2 SAAADI. The CDR3 consists of 13 residues. Trimming took 4 bases from V and 3 from J, leaving 9 bases between them. As DNA, the CDR3 is TGCGCCAGCAGTGTTGACGGGAAAGAGACCCAGTACTTC. Its protein is CASSVDGKETQYF.

Many counts were recorded for this clonotype. This chain links TRBV3-2 with TRBJ1-4; whether TRBD1, the table's D call, matches the DNA was not checked. TRBV3-2 has pseudogene status. The CDR3 is 15 amino acids. The CDR3 here is CASSQHTGLGEKLFF. The CDR3 coding sequence is TGTGCCAGCAGCCAACATACAGGGTTAGGTGAAAAACTGTTTTTT.

This clonotype was seen at least ten times. The chain is built from TRBV6-1 and TRBJ1-1, with D tentatively TRBD1 (5 bases). V shed 2 bases and J shed 5 bases, with 15 bases lying between them. CDR3 length equals 15 residues. CDR1 MNHNS and CDR2 SASEGT come from the germline V gene. The CDR3 bases are TGTGCCAGCAGTGAAATGGGACGGAGTCTTACTGAAGCTTTCTTT. Translating it yields CASSEMGRSLTEAFF.

In this sample, this clonotype turned up many times. The chain recombines TRBV5-1 with TRBJ1-2, with 7 positions matching TRBD1. The length of the CDR3 is 15 residues. Germline values: CDR1 SGHRS, CDR2 YFSETQ. J lost 5 bases, V lost 4 bases, and 11 bases had no gene match. Here the CDR3 reads CASSPGQEGMYGYTF. In DNA, the CDR3 is TGCGCCAGCAGCCCTGGACAGGAAGGGATGTATGGCTACACCTTC.

The V gene is TRBV20-1, the J gene TRBJ1-5, with D uncertain. V shed 5 bases and J shed 4 bases, with 12 bases lying between them. CDR1 DFQATT and CDR2 SNEGSKA come from the germline V gene (reference sequence). The CDR3 length is 13 residues. Here the CDR3 DNA reads TGCAGTGCTTCGGACGGCGGGAATCAGCCCCAGCATTTT. Protein product: CSASDGGNQPQHF.